The 20 T cell receptor beta chains listed next were all sequenced from one sample in a study of blood T cell repertoires in COVID-19. Sequencing was performed with immunoSEQ multiplex PCR; in TCRdb, only in-frame clones are kept and a portion is missing. The table shows some 180,000 clones, with about 80% occurring only once. The sample consisted of peripheral blood. These receptors came from a man aged 55 to 70 with acute or convalescent COVID-19.

The J gene is TRBJ1-5, the V gene TRBV15, with no clear D. Germline V gene sequence: CDR1 LNHNV, CDR2 YYDKDF (reference sequence). Trimming took 1 base from V and 9 from J, leaving 7 bases between them. The CDR3 consists of 12 residues. CDR3: CATSRGEGPQHF. CDR3 DNA sequence: TGTGCCACCAGCAGAGGGGAGGGGCCCCAGCATTTT.

This sequence joins TRBV4-1 and TRBJ1-5; 7 nucleotides align to TRBD1. The germline gives CDR1 MGHRA, CDR2 YSYEKL. V shed 4 bases, J shed 1 base, and the junction held 4 bases outside the gene matches. The CDR3 spans 15 residues. The CDR3 sequence is CASSPAGGSNQPQHF. CDR3 nucleotides: TGCGCCAGCAGCCCGGCAGGGGGGAGCAATCAGCCCCAGCATTTT.

The chain employs TRBV28 and TRBJ1-2, with 10 bases fitting TRBD1. The germline CDR1 and CDR2 sequences are MDHEN and SYDVKM. The CDR3 totals 13 residues. After removal of 5 bases from V and 9 bases from J, the junction contained 6 bases not matched to a gene. CDR3 in amino acids: CASSDRQGASYTF. CDR3 bases: TGTGCCAGCAGTGACAGACAGGGGGCCAGCTACACCTTC.

This clone was seen once. This rearrangement joins TRBV19 to TRBJ2-6; TRBD1 matches 7 bases. The CDR3 has 14 residues. Germline values: CDR1 LNHDA, CDR2 SQIVND (reference sequence). Trimming at V came to 7 bases and at J to 1 base, leaving 1 base not matched to a gene. This CDR3 is CASKGQSGANVLTF. In nucleotides, the CDR3 is TGTGCCAGTAAGGGACAGTCTGGGGCCAACGTCCTGACTTTC.

The rearrangement links TRBV19 to TRBJ1-3; 8 nucleotides agree with TRBD1. Unmatched junction bases numbered 11, after V lost 6 bases and J lost 7 bases. In germline, CDR1 is LNHDA, CDR2 SQIVND (reference sequence). The CDR3 extends over 15 amino acids. DNA for the CDR3: TGTGCCAGTAGCCTAGGACAGGGAGGGTCGAACACCATATATTTT. This translates into CASSLGQGGSNTIYF.

The chain joins TRBV10-3 to TRBJ1-1; 8 bases are shared with TRBD1. The CDR3 contains 14 residues. Germline V gives CDR1 ENHRY, CDR2 SYGVKD. V was clipped by 4 bases and J by 5 bases; unmatched bases: 6. The CDR3 DNA follows: TGTGCCATCAGTGGGACAGGGCCAAAGACTGAAGCTTTCTTT. Residues: CAISGTGPKTEAFF.

This chain connects TRBV5-6 to TRBJ2-5; a possible D gene is TRBD2 (6 bases). This CDR3 is built from 16 residues. Between the trimmed V and J ends, which lost 1 base and 3 bases, there was a span of 16 bases. The V gene's germline CDR1 is SGHDT and CDR2 YYEEEE. CDR3 sequence: CASSLSALAAEETQYF. In nucleotides, the CDR3 is TGTGCCAGCAGCTTGAGTGCCTTAGCGGCTGAAGAGACCCAGTACTTC.

The J gene is TRBJ2-3, the V gene TRBV2; 11 nucleotides line up with TRBD2. Trimming removed 6 bases from V and 2 bases from J; junction bases left unmatched: 7. There are 16 residues in the CDR3. CDR1 and CDR2 from the germline V gene are SNHLY and FYNNEI. Here the CDR3 DNA reads TGTGCCAGCAGCCAGGTAGCGGGGGGGCCCACAGATACGCAGTATTTT. Protein sequence: CASSQVAGGPTDTQYF.

The gene calls are TRBV18 and TRBJ1-5; TRBD1 matches 8 bases. This CDR3 comprises 13 residues. Trimming at V came to 3 bases and at J to 15 bases, leaving 10 bases not matched to a gene. Germline V gene sequence: CDR1 KGHSH, CDR2 LQKENI. Written as DNA, the CDR3 is TGTGCCAGCTCACCGACAGGGGAGAAACCGAGGCATTTT. This encodes CASSPTGEKPRHF. Full variable domain (rest looked up from reference TRBV18 and TRBJ1-5): NAGVMQNPRHLVRRRGQEARLRCSPMKGHSHVYWYRQLPEEGLKFMVYLQKENIIDESGMPKERFSAEFPKEGPSILRIQQVVRGDSAAYFCASSPTGEKPRHFGDGTRLSIL.

The gene calls are TRBV4-3 and TRBJ1-1; D is undetermined. CDR1 LGHNA and CDR2 YSLEER come from the germline V gene. The CDR3 spans 17 residues. Trimming removed 1 base from V and 2 bases from J, with 17 bases in between. The CDR3 here is CASSQGLRLRYNTEAFF. DNA of the CDR3: TGCGCCAGCAGCCAAGGCCTTAGACTGCGATATAACACTGAAGCTTTCTTT.

This chain joins TRBV4-2 and TRBJ1-1, with TRBD1 matching over 8 bases. V was pared by 1 base and J by 5 bases, with 9 bases of the junction left unmatched. CDR3 length: 16 residues. CDR1 is LGHNA and CDR2 is YNFKEQ in the germline V gene. CDR3 region: CASSQGWAGGRTEAFF. In nucleotides, the CDR3 is TGTGCCAGCAGCCAAGGTTGGGCAGGGGGCAGGACTGAAGCTTTCTTT.

In its sample, this clone was seen once. The chain recombines TRBV5-6 with TRBJ1-3; D is unresolved. Trimming shortened V by 9 bases and J by 3 bases, and 13 bases separated the two germline ends. Germline-derived CDR1 and CDR2 are SGHDT and YYEEEE. CDR3 size: 13 residues. The CDR3 DNA sequence: TGTGCCACGGGGAGGGTAGATGGAAACACCATATATTTT. Its translation is CATGRVDGNTIYF.

The chain joins TRBV7-2 to TRBJ1-5; 7 nucleotides align to TRBD1. V shed 6 bases, J shed 4 bases, and the junction held 9 bases outside the gene matches. From germline, CDR1 is SGHTA and CDR2 FQGNSA. The CDR3 consists of 15 residues. This CDR3 is CASRPGGFANQPQHF. As DNA, the CDR3 is TGTGCCAGCAGGCCAGGGGGGTTTGCGAATCAGCCCCAGCATTTT.

This clone turned up a few times. The V and J genes are TRBV10-3 and TRBJ2-2, with D possibly TRBD2 on 6 matching bases. Trimming cost V 5 bases and J 4 bases, with 17 bases left between them. CDR1 and CDR2 from the germline V gene are ENHRY and SYGVKD. The CDR3 spans 16 residues. CDR3 residues: CAISPSPPEGTGELFF. The CDR3 DNA sequence: TGTGCCATCAGTCCGTCCCCCCCGGAGGGCACCGGGGAGCTGTTTTTT.

In its sample, this clone was seen a few times. The V gene is TRBV9, the J gene TRBJ2-5; perhaps TRBD2 as D (6 bases). The ends were cut back, 4 bases at V and 1 base at J, with 14 bases in the middle. Germline-derived CDR1 and CDR2 are SGDLS and YYNGEE. This CDR3 contains 15 residues. CDR3 in DNA: TGTGCCAGCAGCCCGGAGGGTAGATCCCAAGAGACCCAGTACTTC. Translated: CASSPEGRSQETQYF.

CDR3 sequence reads: CASSDLAGYQNYGYTF. The DNA of the CDR3 is TGTGCCAGCAGTGACTTGGCGGGGTACCAAAACTATGGCTACACCTTC. This sequence joins TRBV25-1 and TRBJ1-2, with unresolved D. This CDR3 contains 16 residues. Looked up from germline, CDR1 is MGHDK and CDR2 is SYGVNS. V was pared by 3 bases and J by 2 bases, with 16 bases between.

This chain joins TRBV19 and TRBJ2-1; weak D call: TRBD2 (7 bases). V dropped 0 bases and J dropped 10 bases, with 16 bases sitting between them. This CDR3 has 15 residues. Germline V gene sequence: CDR1 LNHDA, CDR2 SQIVND (reference sequence). The CDR3 loop reads CASSIDWREGGEQFF. The DNA of the CDR3 is TGTGCCAGTAGTATAGATTGGAGGGAGGGGGGAGAGCAGTTCTTC.

This chain links TRBV6-1 with TRBJ2-1, with 11 bases matching TRBD2. V was clipped by 0 bases and J by 8 bases; unmatched bases: 6. The CDR3 length is 16 residues. Germline V lookup: CDR1 MNHNS, CDR2 SASEGT. The CDR3 nucleotides read TGTGCCAGCAGTGAAGCAGTAGCGGGGGGGCCCCATGAGCAGTTCTTC. It is translated as CASSEAVAGGPHEQFF.

The V and J genes are TRBV11-2 and TRBJ1-1, with D maybe TRBD1 (5 bases). Deletions cut 1 base from V and 4 bases from J, with 7 bases between. In germline, CDR1 is SGHAT, CDR2 FQNNGV. The CDR3 sequence is 13 residues long. The CDR3 nucleotides read TGTGCCAGCAGCTTAGCGGGGGGCACTGAAGCTTTCTTT. Protein product: CASSLAGGTEAFF. The full variable domain, completed using reference TRBV11-2 and TRBJ1-1, is EAGVAQSPRYKIIEKRQSVAFWCNPISGHATLYWYQQILGQGPKLLIQFQNNGVVDDSQLPKDRFSAERLKGVDSTLKIQPAKLEDSAVYLCASSLAGGTEAFFGQGTRLTVV.

V is TRBV6-2 or TRBV6-3 and J is TRBJ1-5, with TRBD1 matching 8 bases. This CDR3 spans 18 amino acids. J was trimmed by 4 bases and V by 0 bases; bases with no gene match: 11. Germline V lookup: CDR1 MNHEY, CDR2 SVGEGT. The CDR3 DNA reads TGTGCCAGCAGTTACTCGAAGAGAACAGGGGGGGATAATCAGCCCCAGCATTTT. Protein product: CASSYSKRTGGDNQPQHF.